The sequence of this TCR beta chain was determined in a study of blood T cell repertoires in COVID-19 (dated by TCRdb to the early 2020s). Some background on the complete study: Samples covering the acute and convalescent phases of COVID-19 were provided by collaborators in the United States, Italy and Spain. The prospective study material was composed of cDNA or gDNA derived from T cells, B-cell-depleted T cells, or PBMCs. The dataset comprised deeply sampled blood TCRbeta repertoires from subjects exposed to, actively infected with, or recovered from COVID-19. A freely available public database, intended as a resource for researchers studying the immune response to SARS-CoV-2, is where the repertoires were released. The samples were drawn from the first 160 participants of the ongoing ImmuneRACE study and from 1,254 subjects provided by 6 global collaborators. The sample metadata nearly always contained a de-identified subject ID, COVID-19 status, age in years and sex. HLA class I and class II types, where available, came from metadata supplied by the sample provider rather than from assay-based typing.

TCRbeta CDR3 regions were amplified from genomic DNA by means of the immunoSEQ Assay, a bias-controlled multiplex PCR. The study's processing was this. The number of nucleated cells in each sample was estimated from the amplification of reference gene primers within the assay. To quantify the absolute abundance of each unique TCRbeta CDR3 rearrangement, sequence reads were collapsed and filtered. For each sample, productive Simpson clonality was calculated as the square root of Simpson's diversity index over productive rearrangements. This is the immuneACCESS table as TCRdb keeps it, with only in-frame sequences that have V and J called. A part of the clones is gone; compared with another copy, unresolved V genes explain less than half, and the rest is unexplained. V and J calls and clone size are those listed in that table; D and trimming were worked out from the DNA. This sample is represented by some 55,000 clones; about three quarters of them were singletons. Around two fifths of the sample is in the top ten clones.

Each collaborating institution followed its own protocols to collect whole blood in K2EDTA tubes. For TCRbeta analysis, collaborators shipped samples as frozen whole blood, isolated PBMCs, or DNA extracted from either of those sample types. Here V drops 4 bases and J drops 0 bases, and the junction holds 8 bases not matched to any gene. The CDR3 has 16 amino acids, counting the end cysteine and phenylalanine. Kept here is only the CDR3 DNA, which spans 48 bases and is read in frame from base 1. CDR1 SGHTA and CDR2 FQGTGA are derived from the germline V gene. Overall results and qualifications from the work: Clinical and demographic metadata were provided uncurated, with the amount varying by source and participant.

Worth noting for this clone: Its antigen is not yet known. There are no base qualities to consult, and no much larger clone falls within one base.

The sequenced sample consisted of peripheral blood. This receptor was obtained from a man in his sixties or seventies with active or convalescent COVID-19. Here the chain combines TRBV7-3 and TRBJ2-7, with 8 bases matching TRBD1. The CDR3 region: CASSSQTGGSSYEQYF. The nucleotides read TGTGCCAGCAGCTCACAAACAGGGGGAAGCTCCTACGAGCAGTACTTC.